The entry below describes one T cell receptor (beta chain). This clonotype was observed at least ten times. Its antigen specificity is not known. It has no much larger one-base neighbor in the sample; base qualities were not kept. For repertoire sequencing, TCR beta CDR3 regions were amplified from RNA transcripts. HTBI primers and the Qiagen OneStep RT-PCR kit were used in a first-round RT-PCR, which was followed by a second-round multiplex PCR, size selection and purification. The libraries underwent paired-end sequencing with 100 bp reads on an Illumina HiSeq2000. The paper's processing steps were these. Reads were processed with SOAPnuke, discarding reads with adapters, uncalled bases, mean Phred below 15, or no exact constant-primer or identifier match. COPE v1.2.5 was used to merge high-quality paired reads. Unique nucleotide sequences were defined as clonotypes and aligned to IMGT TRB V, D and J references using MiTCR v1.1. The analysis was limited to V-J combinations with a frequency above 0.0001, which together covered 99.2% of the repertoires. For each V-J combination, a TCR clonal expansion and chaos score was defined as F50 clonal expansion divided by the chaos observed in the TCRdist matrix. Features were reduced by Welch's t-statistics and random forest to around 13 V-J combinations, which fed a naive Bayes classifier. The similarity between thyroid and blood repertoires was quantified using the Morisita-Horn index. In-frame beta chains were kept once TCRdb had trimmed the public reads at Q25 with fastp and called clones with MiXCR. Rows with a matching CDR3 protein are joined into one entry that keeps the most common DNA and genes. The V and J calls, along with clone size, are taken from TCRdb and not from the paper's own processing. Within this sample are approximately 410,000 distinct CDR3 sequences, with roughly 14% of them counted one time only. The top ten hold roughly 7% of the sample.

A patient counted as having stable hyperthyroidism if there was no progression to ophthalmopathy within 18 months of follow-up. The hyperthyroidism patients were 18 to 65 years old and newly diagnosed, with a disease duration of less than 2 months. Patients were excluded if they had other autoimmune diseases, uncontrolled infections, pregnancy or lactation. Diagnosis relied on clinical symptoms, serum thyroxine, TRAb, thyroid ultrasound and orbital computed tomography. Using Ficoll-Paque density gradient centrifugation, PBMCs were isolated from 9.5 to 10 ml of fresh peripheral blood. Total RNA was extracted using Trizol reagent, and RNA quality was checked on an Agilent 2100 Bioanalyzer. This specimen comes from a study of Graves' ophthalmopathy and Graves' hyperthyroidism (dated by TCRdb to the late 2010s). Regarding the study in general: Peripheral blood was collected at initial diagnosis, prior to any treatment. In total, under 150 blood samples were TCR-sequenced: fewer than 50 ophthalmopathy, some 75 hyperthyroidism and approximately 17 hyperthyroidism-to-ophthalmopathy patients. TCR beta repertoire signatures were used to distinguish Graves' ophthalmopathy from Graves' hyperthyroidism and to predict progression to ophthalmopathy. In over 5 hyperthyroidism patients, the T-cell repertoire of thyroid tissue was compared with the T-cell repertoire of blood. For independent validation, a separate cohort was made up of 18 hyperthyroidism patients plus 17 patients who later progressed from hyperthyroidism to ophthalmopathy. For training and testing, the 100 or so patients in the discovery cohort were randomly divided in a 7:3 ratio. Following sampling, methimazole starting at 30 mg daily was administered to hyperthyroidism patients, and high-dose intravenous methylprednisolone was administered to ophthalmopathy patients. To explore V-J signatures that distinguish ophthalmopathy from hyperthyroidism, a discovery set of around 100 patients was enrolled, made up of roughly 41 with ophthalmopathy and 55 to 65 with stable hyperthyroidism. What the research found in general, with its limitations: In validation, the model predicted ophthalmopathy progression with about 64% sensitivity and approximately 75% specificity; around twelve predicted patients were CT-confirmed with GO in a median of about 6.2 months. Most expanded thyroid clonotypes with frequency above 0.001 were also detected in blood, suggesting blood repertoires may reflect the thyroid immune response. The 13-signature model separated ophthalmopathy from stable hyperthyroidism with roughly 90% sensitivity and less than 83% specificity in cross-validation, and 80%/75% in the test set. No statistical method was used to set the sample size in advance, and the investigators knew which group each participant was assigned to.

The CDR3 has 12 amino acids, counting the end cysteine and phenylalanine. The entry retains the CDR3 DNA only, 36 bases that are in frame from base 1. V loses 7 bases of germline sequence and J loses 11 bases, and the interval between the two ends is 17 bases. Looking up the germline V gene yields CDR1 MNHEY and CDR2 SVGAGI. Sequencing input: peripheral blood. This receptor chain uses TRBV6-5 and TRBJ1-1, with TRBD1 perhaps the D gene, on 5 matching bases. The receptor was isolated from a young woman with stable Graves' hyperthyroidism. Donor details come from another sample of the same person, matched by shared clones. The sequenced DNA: TGTGCCAGCACCGCCGTGGGACTCGAGGCTTTCTTT. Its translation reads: CASTAVGLEAFF.